Sequencing of this T cell receptor beta chain was carried out in a study of T cell responses to AZD1222 COVID-19 vaccine. Study-wide background: Recipients boosted at about 4 weeks or about 12 weeks are pooled. Study conclusions and caveats: Clonal diversity may have been underestimated in mostly white British donors.

The germline CDR1 and CDR2 sequences are MNHEY and SMNVEV (reference sequence). V was pared by 6 bases and J by 2 bases, with 3 bases between. This CDR3 has 11 amino acids. This clone was detected once. The antigen is unknown. Profiling relied on immunoSEQ multiplex PCR, and the TCRdb table lists in-frame clones only, not all of them. Of about 100,000 clones in the sample, around 90% were seen once. This TCR was sampled from an adult in good health. This chain links TRBV27 with TRBJ2-3; the D is unclear. This specimen was peripheral blood, taken on day 0 of AZD1222 vaccination. The CDR3 nucleotides are TGTGCCAGCAGACTCACAGATACGCAGTATTTT. Translating it yields CASRLTDTQYF.